This TCR beta chain was identified during a study of PD-1 and CTLA-4 blockade in melanoma. Trimming removed 6 bases from V and 4 bases from J, with 9 bases in between. Germline CDR1 is KGHDR and CDR2 is SFDVKD. There are 14 residues in the CDR3. Here immunoSEQ multiplex PCR was the method, and the copy in TCRdb shows in-frame clones only, minus some. The sample gives around 16,000 clones, about two thirds of which show up once; 13% to 15% is in the top ten. J is TRBJ1-6 and V is TRBV24-1, with D maybe TRBD1 (5 bases). The source material was CD8+ T cells from peripheral blood, sampled from a patient given anti-PD-1 treatment. This TCR derives from a human donor with melanoma. The CDR3 loop reads CATSTGLYNSPLHF. The CDR3 DNA reads as TGTGCCACCAGTACAGGTTTGTATAATTCACCCCTCCACTTT.